This TCR beta chain was recovered during a study of blood T cell repertoires in COVID-19. The CDR3 length is 15 residues. Trimming removed 0 bases from V and 8 bases from J, with 14 bases in between. Germline V gene sequence: CDR1 SGDLS, CDR2 YYNGEE. The repertoire was sequenced with immunoSEQ multiplex PCR; TCRdb's copy has only in-frame clones and lacks some. The table lists about 220,000 clones, roughly 89% of them singletons, with 3% to 4.5% in the top ten. V gene TRBV9 combines with J gene TRBJ1-4; TRBD1 is a possible D gene (6 bases). This TCR derives from a woman aged 40 to 50 with acute COVID-19. Sequencing was performed on PBMCs or T cells enriched from blood (not recorded which). The CDR3 reads CASSVGGHQNEKLFF. The CDR3 region has the DNA TGTGCCAGCAGCGTAGGGGGACATCAAAACGAAAAACTGTTTTTT.